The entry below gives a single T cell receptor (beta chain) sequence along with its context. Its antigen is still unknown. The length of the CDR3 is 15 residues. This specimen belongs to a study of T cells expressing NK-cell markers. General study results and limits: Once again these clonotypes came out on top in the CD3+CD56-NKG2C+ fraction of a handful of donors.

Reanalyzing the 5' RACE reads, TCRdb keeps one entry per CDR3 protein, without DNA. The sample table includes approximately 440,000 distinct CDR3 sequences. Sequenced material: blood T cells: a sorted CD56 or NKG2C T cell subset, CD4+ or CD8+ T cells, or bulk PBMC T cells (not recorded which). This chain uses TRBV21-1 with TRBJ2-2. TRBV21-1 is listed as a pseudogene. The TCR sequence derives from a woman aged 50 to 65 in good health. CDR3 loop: CASRPTPFSPGELFF.